These T cell receptor beta chains were read from a single sample in a study of blood T cells in healthy people across ages. TCRdb re-called the 5' RACE reads through MiXCR, storing one row per CDR3 protein. The sample records 1.4 million or so distinct CDR3 sequences, approximately 43% being singletons. The specimen was blood. Receptors were obtained from a woman aged 18-35 years in good health. The CDR3 runs from the conserved cysteine through the conserved F or W. The D gene is left open where the match is weak. Not all rows give a size; the values are once, few, many and, for expanded clones, a class.

clone size | J gene | V gene | D gene | CDR3 protein | CDR3 DNA
once | TRBJ2-3 | TRBV4-3 | NA | CASSQDIMTDTQYF | TGCGCCAGCAGCCAAGATATCATGACAGATACGCAGTATTTT
NA | TRBJ2-5 | TRBV4-3 | NA | CASSQERGTDQETQYF | TGCGCCAGCAGCCAAGAAAGGGGGACTGACCAAGAGACCCAGTACTTC
NA | TRBJ2-1 | TRBV6-6 | TRBD2 | CASRSGTSDYNEQFF | TGTGCCAGCAGATCCGGGACTAGCGACTACAATGAGCAGTTCTTC
NA | TRBJ2-5 | TRBV6-6 | TRBD1 | CATDRGQETQYF | TGTGCCACGGACAGGGGGCAAGAGACCCAGTACTTC
NA | TRBJ2-5 | TRBV10-2 | NA | CASKGPTVGTQYF | TGCGCCAGCAAGGGGCCGACGGTAGGGACCCAGTACTTC
few | TRBJ2-2 | TRBV2 | TRBD2 | CASRGSLAGPNTGELFF | TGTGCCAGCAGGGGGTCTTTAGCGGGCCCGAACACCGGGGAGCTGTTTTTT
NA | TRBJ2-2 | TRBV7-2 | TRBD2 | CASSSVAGTSGTGELFF | TGTGCCAGCAGCTCGGTGGCCGGGACTAGCGGGACCGGGGAGCTGTTTTTT
few | TRBJ1-2 | TRBV4-3 | NA | CASSQDRPAYGYTF | TGCGCCAGCAGCCAAGATAGGCCGGCCTATGGCTACACCTTC
NA | TRBJ1-2 | TRBV2 | NA | CASSEENSPTYGYTF | TGTGCCAGCAGTGAGGAGAACAGCCCGACCTATGGCTACACCTTC
few | TRBJ2-7 | TRBV4-3 | NA | CASSQGSLGVYYEQYF | TGCGCCAGCAGCCAAGGGTCACTAGGGGTCTACTACGAGCAGTACTTC